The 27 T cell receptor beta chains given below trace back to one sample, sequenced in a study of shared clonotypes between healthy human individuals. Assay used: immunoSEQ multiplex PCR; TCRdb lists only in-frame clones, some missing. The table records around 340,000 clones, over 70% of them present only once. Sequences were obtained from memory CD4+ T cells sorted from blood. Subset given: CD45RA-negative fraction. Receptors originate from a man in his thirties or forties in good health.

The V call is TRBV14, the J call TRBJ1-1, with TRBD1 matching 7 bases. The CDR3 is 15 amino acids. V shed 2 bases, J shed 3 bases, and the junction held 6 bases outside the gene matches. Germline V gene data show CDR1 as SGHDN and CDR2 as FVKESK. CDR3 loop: CASSQFVQGDTEAFF. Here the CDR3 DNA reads TGTGCCAGCAGCCAATTTGTGCAGGGGGACACTGAAGCTTTCTTT.

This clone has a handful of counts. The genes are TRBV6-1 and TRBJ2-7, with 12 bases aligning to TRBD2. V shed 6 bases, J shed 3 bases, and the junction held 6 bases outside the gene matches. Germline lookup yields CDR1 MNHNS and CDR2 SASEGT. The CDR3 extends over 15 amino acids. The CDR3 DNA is TGTGCCAGCAGGGTAGGACTAGCGGGGTTCTACGAGCAGTACTTC. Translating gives CASRVGLAGFYEQYF.

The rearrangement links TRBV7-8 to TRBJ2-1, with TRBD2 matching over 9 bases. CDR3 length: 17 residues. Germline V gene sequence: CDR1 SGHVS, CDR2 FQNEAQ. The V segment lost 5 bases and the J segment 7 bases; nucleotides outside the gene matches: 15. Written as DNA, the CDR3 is TGTGCCAGCAGCCCGAACCTTATAGCGGGAGCAATGAATGAGCAGTTCTTC. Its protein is CASSPNLIAGAMNEQFF.

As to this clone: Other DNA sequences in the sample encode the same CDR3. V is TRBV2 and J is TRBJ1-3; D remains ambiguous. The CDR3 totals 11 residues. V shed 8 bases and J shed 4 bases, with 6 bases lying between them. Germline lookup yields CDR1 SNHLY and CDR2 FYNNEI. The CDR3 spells CASSSGNTIYF. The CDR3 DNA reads TGTGCCAGCTCGTCCGGAAACACCATATATTTT. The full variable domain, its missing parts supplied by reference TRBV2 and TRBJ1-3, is EPEVTQTPSHQVTQMGQEVILRCVPISNHLYFYWYRQILGQKVEFLVSFYNNEISEKSEIFDDQFSVERPDGSNFTLKIRSTKLEDSAMYFCASSSGNTIYFGEGSWLTVV.

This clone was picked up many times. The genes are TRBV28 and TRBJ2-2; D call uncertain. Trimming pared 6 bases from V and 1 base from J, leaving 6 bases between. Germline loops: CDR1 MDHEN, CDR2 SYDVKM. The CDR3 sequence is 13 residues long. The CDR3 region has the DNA TGTGCCAGCAGGAACAGGAACACCGGGGAGCTGTTTTTT. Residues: CASRNRNTGELFF.

Written as DNA, the CDR3 is TGTGCCAGCAGCTCCCAGACAGGGAGCTCCTACAATGAGCAGTTCTTC. It encodes CASSSQTGSSYNEQFF. The chain couples TRBV5-4 to TRBJ2-1, with 7 nucleotides matching TRBD1. The V segment lost 3 bases and the J segment 0 bases; nucleotides outside the gene matches: 6. Germline V gene lookup returns CDR1 SGHNT and CDR2 YYREEE (reference sequence). The CDR3 sequence is 16 residues long.

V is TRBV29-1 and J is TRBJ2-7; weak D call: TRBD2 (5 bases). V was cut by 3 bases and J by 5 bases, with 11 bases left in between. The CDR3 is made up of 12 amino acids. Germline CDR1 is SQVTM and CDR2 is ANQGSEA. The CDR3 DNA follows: TGCAGCGTTGAGAGACTACCCAACGAGCAGTACTTC. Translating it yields CSVERLPNEQYF.

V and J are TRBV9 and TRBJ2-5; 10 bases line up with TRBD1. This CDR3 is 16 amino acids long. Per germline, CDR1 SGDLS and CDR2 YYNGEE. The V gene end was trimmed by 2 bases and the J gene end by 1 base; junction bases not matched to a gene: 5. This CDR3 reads CASSVAGTGAQETQYF. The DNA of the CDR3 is TGTGCCAGCAGCGTGGCCGGGACAGGGGCCCAAGAGACCCAGTACTTC.

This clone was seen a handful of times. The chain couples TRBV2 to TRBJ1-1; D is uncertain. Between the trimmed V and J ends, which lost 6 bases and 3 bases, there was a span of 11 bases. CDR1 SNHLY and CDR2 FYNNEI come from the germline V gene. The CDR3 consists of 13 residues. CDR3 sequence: CASSPSQDTEAFF. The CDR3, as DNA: TGTGCCAGCAGCCCCTCGCAAGACACTGAAGCTTTCTTT.

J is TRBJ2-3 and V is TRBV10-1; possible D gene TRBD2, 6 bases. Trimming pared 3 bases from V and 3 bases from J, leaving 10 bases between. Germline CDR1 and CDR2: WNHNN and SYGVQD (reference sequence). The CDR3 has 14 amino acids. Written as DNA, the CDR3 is TGCGCCAGCAGTGACCTAGCGACGACAGATACGCAGTATTTT. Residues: CASSDLATTDTQYF.

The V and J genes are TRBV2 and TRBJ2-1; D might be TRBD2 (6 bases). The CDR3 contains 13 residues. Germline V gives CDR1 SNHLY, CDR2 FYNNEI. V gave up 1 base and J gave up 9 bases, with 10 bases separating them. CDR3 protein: CASSEEFSGEQFF. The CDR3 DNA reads TGTGCCAGCAGTGAAGAGTTTAGCGGTGAGCAGTTCTTC.

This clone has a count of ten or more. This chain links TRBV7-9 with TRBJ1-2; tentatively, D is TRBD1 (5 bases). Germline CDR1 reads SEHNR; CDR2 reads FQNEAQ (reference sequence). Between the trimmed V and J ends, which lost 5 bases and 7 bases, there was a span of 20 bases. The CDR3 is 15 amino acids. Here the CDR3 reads CASSPFIGAASGYTF. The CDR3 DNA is TGTGCCAGCAGCCCGTTCATCGGGGCGGCGAGTGGCTACACCTTC.

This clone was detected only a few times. The CDR3 loop is CASSQAAGGNQPQHF. CDR3 nucleotides: TGCGCCAGCAGCCAAGCGGCAGGGGGAAATCAGCCCCAGCATTTT. The chain joins TRBV4-3 to TRBJ1-5; 7 positions match TRBD1. Germline trimming cut 1 base from V and 4 bases from J; bases unmatched to any gene: 4. The CDR3 runs 15 residues. Per germline, CDR1 LGHNA and CDR2 YSLEER.

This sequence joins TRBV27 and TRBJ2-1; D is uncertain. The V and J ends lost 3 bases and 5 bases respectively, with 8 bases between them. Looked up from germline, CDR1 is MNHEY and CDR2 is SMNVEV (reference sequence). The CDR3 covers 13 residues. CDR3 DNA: TGTGCCAGCAGTTTGGTTTGGGACAATGAGCAGTTCTTC. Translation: CASSLVWDNEQFF.

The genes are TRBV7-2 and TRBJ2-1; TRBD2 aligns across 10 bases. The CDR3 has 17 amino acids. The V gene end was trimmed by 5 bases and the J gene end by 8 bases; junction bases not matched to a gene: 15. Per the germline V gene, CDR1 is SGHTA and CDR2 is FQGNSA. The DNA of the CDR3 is TGTGCCAGCAGCGATTATCAGACTAGCGGGCCCCTAGATGAGCAGTTCTTC. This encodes CASSDYQTSGPLDEQFF.

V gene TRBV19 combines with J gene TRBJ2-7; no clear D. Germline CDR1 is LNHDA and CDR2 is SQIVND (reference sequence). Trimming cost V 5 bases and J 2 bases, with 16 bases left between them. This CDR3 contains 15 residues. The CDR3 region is CASSAAGGQTYEQYF. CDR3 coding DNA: TGTGCCAGTAGTGCAGCTGGCGGCCAGACCTACGAGCAGTACTTC.

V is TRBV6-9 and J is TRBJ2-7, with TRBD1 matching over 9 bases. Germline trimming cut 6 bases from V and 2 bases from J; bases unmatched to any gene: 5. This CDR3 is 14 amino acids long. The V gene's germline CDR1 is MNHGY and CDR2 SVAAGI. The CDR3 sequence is CASSKGTGPYEQYF. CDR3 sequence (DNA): TGTGCCAGCAGCAAAGGGACAGGGCCCTACGAGCAGTACTTC.

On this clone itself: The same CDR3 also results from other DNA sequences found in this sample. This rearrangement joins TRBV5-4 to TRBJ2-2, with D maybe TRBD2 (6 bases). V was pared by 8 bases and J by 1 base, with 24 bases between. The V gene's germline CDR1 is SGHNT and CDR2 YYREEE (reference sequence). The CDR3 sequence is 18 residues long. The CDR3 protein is CASSVPRPGLENTGELFF. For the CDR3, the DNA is TGTGCCAGTAGCGTACCTCGCCCGGGACTGGAGAACACCGGGGAGCTGTTTTTT.

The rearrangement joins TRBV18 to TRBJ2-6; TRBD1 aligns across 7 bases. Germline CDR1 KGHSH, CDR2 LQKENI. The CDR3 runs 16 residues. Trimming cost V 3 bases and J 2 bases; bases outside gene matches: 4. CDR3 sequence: CASSPQTGTGANVLTF. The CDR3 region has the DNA TGTGCCAGCTCACCCCAGACAGGGACTGGGGCCAACGTCCTGACTTTC.

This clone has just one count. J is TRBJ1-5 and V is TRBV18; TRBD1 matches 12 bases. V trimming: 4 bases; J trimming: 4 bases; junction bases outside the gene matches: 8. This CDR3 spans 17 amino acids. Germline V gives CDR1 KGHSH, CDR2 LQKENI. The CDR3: CASSQTGTGGYNQPQHF. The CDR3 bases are TGTGCCAGCTCACAAACCGGGACAGGGGGCTATAATCAGCCCCAGCATTTT.

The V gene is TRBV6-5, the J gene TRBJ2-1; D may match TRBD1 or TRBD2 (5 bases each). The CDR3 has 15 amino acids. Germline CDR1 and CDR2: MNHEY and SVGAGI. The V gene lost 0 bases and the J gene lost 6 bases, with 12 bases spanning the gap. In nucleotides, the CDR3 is TGTGCCAGCAGTTACTCCGGGGCCATCCCCAATGAGCAGTTCTTC. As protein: CASSYSGAIPNEQFF.

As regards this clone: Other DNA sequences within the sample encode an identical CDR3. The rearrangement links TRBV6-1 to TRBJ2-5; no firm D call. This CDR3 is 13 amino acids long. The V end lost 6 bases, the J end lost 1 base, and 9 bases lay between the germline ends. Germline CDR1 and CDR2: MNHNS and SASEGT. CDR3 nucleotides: TGTGCCAGCAGGGCCGGTCCCCAAGAGACCCAGTACTTC. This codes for CASRAGPQETQYF.

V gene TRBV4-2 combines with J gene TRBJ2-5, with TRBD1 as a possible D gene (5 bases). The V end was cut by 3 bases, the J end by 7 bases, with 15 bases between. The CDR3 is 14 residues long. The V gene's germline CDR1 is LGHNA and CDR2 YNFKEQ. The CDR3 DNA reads TGTGCCAGCAGCCAGACCGTGGGGCCGGGGACCCAGTACTTC. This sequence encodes CASSQTVGPGTQYF.

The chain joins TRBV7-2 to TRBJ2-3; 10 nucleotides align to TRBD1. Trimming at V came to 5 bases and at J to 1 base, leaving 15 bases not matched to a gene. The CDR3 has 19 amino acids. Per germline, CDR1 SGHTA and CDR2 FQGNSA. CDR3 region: CASSTPTGGVTSGTDTQYF. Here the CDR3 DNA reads TGTGCCAGCAGCACCCCGACAGGGGGCGTAACGTCAGGCACAGATACGCAGTATTTT.

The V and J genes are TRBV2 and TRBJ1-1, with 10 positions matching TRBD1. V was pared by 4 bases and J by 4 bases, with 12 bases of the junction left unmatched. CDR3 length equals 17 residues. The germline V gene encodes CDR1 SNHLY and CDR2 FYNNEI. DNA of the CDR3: TGTGCCAGCAGTGTCGGTATTAGCGGGACAGGGGTCACTGAAGCTTTCTTT. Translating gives CASSVGISGTGVTEAFF.

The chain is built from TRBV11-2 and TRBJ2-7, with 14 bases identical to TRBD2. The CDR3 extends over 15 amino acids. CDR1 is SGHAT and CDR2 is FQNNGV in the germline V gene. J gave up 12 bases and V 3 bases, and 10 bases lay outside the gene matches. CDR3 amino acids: CASSFGTSGSLLPYF. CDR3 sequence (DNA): TGTGCCAGCAGCTTCGGGACTAGCGGGAGTCTATTGCCGTACTTC.

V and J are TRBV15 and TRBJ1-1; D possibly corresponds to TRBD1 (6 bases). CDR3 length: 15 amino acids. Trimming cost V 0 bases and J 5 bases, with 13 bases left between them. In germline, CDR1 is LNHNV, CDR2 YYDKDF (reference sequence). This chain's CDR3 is CATSRDGSGETEAFF. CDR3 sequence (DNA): TGTGCCACCAGCAGAGATGGTTCAGGGGAGACTGAAGCTTTCTTT. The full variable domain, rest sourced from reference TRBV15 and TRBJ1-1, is DAMVIQNPRYQVTQFGKPVTLSCSQTLNHNVMYWYQQKSSQAPKLLFHYYDKDFNNEADTPDNFQSRRPNTSFCFLDIRSPGLGDTAMYLCATSRDGSGETEAFFGQGTRLTVV.